The 28 T cell receptor beta chains below come from one sample, sequenced in a study of T cell responses to AZD1222 COVID-19 vaccine. Generated by immunoSEQ multiplex PCR, the TCRdb table keeps only in-frame clones and is missing some. The table lists roughly 200,000 clones, approximately 90% of them singletons. The sequences come from peripheral blood, collected 28 days after the second AZD1222 dose. The receptors here all came from an adult who received the AZD1222 COVID-19 vaccine.

In its sample, this clone was seen a few times. DNA for the CDR3: TGTGCCCGCCTTCCCGGTCAGCCCCAGCATTTT. Protein sequence: CARLPGQPQHF. The chain carries TRBV25-1 and TRBJ1-5; no reliable D call. This CDR3 is 11 amino acids long. Germline loops: CDR1 MGHDK, CDR2 SYGVNS. V was trimmed by 11 bases and J by 6 bases, leaving 11 bases between them. Full variable domain (missing parts from reference TRBV25-1 and TRBJ1-5): EADIYQTPRYLVIGTGKKITLECSQTMGHDKMYWYQQDPGMELHLIHYSYGVNSTEKGDLSSESTVSRIRTEHFPLTLESARPSHTSQYLCARLPGQPQHFGDGTRLSIL.

V and J are TRBV6-1 and TRBJ2-2, with TRBD2 as a possible D gene (7 bases). Trimming left V 1 base short and J 4 bases short, with 13 bases between. The germline V gene has CDR1 MNHNS and CDR2 SASEGT. The CDR3 is 16 amino acids. The CDR3: CASSEEGGGFTGELFF. The CDR3 DNA sequence: TGTGCCAGCAGTGAAGAGGGAGGGGGATTCACCGGGGAGCTGTTTTTT.

The chain recombines TRBV20-1 with TRBJ1-1; no firm D call. Trimming removed 3 bases at V and 6 bases at J, with 17 bases between. CDR3 length: 14 residues. Per the germline V gene, CDR1 is DFQATT and CDR2 is SNEGSKA (reference sequence). The CDR3 nucleotides are TGCAGTGCTAGTAAGGGTTCGCTGGGCGCTGAAGCTTTCTTT. Its protein is CSASKGSLGAEAFF.

The gene calls are TRBV12-3 or TRBV12-4 and TRBJ2-3; D is unclear. This CDR3 has 13 residues. Trimming removed 3 bases from V and 4 bases from J, with 8 bases in between. The CDR3 coding sequence is TGTGCCAGCAGTTTCCGGGCCTCAGATACGCAGTATTTT. Protein product: CASSFRASDTQYF.

The chain has TRBV6-6 and TRBJ2-5; a weak D match, TRBD1 (6 bases). Germline lookup yields CDR1 MNHNY and CDR2 SVGAGI (reference sequence). Trimming pared 10 bases from V and 0 bases from J, leaving 9 bases between. This CDR3 comprises 12 residues. The CDR3 DNA sequence: TGTGCCACAACAGGGTACCAAGAGACCCAGTACTTC. Amino acid sequence: CATTGYQETQYF.

In its sample, this clone was seen a few times. This chain joins TRBV7-3 and TRBJ2-1; 11 bases map to TRBD2. The CDR3 contains 22 residues. With 2 bases clipped from V and 0 bases from J, the junction kept 18 bases outside the gene matches. In germline, CDR1 is SGHTA, CDR2 FQGTGA. The CDR3 DNA reads TGTGCCAGCAGCTTACTCCAGTCCTTTAGCGGGAGGGCCCAGAGCTCCTACAATGAGCAGTTCTTC. It translates to CASSLLQSFSGRAQSSYNEQFF.

The chain couples TRBV6-5 to TRBJ1-1; D remains unclear. CDR1 MNHEY and CDR2 SVGAGI come from the germline V gene. Trimming stripped 2 bases from V and 1 base from J, with 5 bases between. This CDR3 spans 13 amino acids. In DNA, the CDR3 is TGTGCCAGCAGTTACATGGGGAACACTGAAGCTTTCTTT. It yields the protein CASSYMGNTEAFF.

This sequence joins TRBV30 and TRBJ2-2, with D hard to call. CDR3 length equals 14 residues. The V gene lost 4 bases and the J gene lost 2 bases, with 11 bases spanning the gap. Germline lookup yields CDR1 GTSNPN and CDR2 SVGIG (reference sequence). CDR3 nucleotide sequence: TGTGCCTGGATGAGGCTATCTAACACCGGGGAGCTGTTTTTT. The encoded protein is CAWMRLSNTGELFF. Filled out from reference TRBV30 and TRBJ2-2, the complete variable domain reads SQTIHQWPATLVQPVGSPLSLECTVEGTSNPNLYWYRQAAGRGLQLLFYSVGIGQISSEVPQNLSASRPQDRQFILSSKKLLLSDSGFYLCAWMRLSNTGELFFGEGSRLTVL.

This sequence joins TRBV20-1 and TRBJ2-3, with D perhaps given as TRBD1 or TRBD2 (5 bases each). The CDR3 length is 16 residues. V lost 3 bases to trimming and J lost 3 bases, with 19 bases between them. The V gene's germline CDR1 is DFQATT and CDR2 SNEGSKA (reference sequence). The CDR3 loop is CSASSAAGWGTDTQYF. CDR3 nucleotides: TGCAGTGCTAGTTCCGCGGCGGGTTGGGGGACAGATACGCAGTATTTT.

CDR3 bases: TGTGCCAGCAGCCCCACGGGGACTAGCCAAAGGGGGCCCACAGATACGCAGTATTTT. Translation gives CASSPTGTSQRGPTDTQYF. The rearrangement joins TRBV9 to TRBJ2-3; TRBD2 matches 9 bases. From germline, CDR1 is SGDLS and CDR2 YYNGEE. V shed 4 bases, J shed 2 bases, and the junction held 17 bases outside the gene matches. The CDR3 runs to 19 residues.

Concerning this clone: Other DNA sequences in the sample encode the same CDR3. The chain has TRBV12-3 or TRBV12-4 and TRBJ2-7; possibly TRBD1 for D (5 bases). Trimming stripped 2 bases from V and 4 bases from J, with 6 bases between. The CDR3 loop spans 12 amino acids. CDR3 nucleotide sequence: TGTGCCAGCAGTTTAAGGGGTTACGAGCAGTACTTC. Amino acids: CASSLRGYEQYF.

J is TRBJ1-6 and V is TRBV4-3; D perhaps matches TRBD1 (6 bases). CDR3 length: 16 residues. The V and J ends lost 3 bases and 0 bases respectively, with 9 bases between them. The germline CDR1 and CDR2 sequences are LGHNA and YSLEER. The CDR3 is CASSQGGASYNSPLHF. DNA for the CDR3: TGCGCCAGCAGCCAGGGGGGCGCCTCCTATAATTCACCCCTCCACTTT.

This chain connects TRBV10-1 to TRBJ2-2; D uncertain. Trimming took 0 bases from V and 4 from J, leaving 9 bases between them. This CDR3 has 15 residues. CDR1 is WNHNN, CDR2 SYGVQD, per germline (reference sequence). CDR3 coding DNA: TGCGCCAGCAGTGAGTCGGCAGGTACCACCGGGGAGCTGTTTTTT. Protein: CASSESAGTTGELFF.

The chain links TRBV7-9 to TRBJ1-2, with D perhaps TRBD1 (5 bases). From germline, CDR1 is SEHNR and CDR2 FQNEAQ (reference sequence). CDR3 length: 13 amino acids. V dropped 1 base and J dropped 7 bases, with 10 bases sitting between them. The CDR3 coding sequence is TGTGCCAGCAGCTTAGGGGGGAGGGTTGGCTACACCTTC. Amino acids: CASSLGGRVGYTF.

The genes are TRBV2 and TRBJ1-1, with D uncertain. The CDR3 spans 13 residues. CDR1 is SNHLY, CDR2 FYNNEI, per germline. Trimming took off 6 bases at V and 4 bases at J, with 12 bases between the two ends. DNA of the CDR3: TGTGCCAGCAGCCTAGACAAATTCACTGAAGCTTTCTTT. Translating gives CASSLDKFTEAFF.

The rearrangement uses TRBV12-3 or TRBV12-4 and TRBJ1-4; D call uncertain. The CDR3 loop spans 11 amino acids. V lost 6 bases and J lost 6, with 5 bases in between. The CDR3 DNA follows: TGTGCCAGCAGCATGGATGAAAAACTGTTTTTT. Translation: CASSMDEKLFF.

The V gene is TRBV11-2, the J gene TRBJ2-7, with TRBD2 matching over 8 bases. This CDR3 comprises 16 residues. Germline values: CDR1 SGHAT, CDR2 FQNNGV. After removal of 0 bases from V and 2 bases from J, the junction contained 6 bases not matched to a gene. CDR3 protein: CASSLDLAGRTYEQYF. The DNA of the CDR3 is TGTGCCAGCAGCTTAGATCTAGCGGGTCGAACCTACGAGCAGTACTTC.

Only a few counts were recorded for this clone. The chain uses TRBV24-1 and TRBJ1-2; 7 bases match TRBD1. The CDR3 is 17 amino acids. Germline V gene data show CDR1 as KGHDR and CDR2 as SFDVKD. V dropped 0 bases and J dropped 5; count of bases not matched to a gene: 11. The CDR3 reads CATSDLSRGRRDYGYTF. The CDR3 bases are TGTGCCACCAGTGATTTGAGCAGGGGGAGGAGGGATTATGGCTACACCTTC.

V is TRBV6-6 and J is TRBJ1-2; D is perhaps TRBD1 (6 bases). In germline, CDR1 is MNHNY, CDR2 SVGAGI (reference sequence). The CDR3 length is 12 residues. V dropped 11 bases and J dropped 6 bases, with 16 bases sitting between them. The CDR3, as DNA: TGTGCCGCGCGGGGGCGCGAGGATGGCTACACCTTC. Encoded protein: CAARGREDGYTF.

J is TRBJ1-1 and V is TRBV18; D is uncertain. From germline, CDR1 is KGHSH and CDR2 LQKENI. The CDR3 is 13 amino acids. The V end was cut by 3 bases, the J end by 4 bases, with 9 bases between. The CDR3 loop is CASSPQEITEAFF. The CDR3 DNA reads TGTGCCAGCTCACCTCAGGAAATCACTGAAGCTTTCTTT.

This chain links TRBV10-3 with TRBJ2-3, with D tentatively TRBD1 (5 bases). This CDR3 region has 11 residues. With 9 bases removed from V and 7 bases from J, the gap between germline ends came to 11 bases. CDR1 is ENHRY, CDR2 SYGVKD, per germline. The CDR3 DNA is TGTGCCATAAAAACAGGTAATACGCAGTATTTT. This sequence encodes CAIKTGNTQYF.

The count of this clone is one. The J gene is TRBJ1-4, the V gene TRBV30; D unclear. CDR3 length: 13 amino acids. With 0 bases removed from V and 6 bases from J, the gap between germline ends came to 8 bases. Germline V gene data show CDR1 as GTSNPN and CDR2 as SVGIG (reference sequence). DNA of the CDR3: TGTGCCTGGAGTGTACGTCTCCATGAAAAACTGTTTTTT. This sequence encodes CAWSVRLHEKLFF.

The rearrangement uses TRBV6-5 and TRBJ1-3; D not resolved. The CDR3 is 13 residues long. V lost 5 bases and J lost 3, with 8 bases in between. Germline CDR1 MNHEY, CDR2 SVGAGI. The CDR3 DNA reads as TGTGCCAGCAGTCGGACGGTTGGAAACACCATATATTTT. It encodes CASSRTVGNTIYF.

The gene calls are TRBV5-4 and TRBJ2-1; possibly TRBD2 for D (5 bases). V lost 6 bases to trimming and J lost 7 bases, with 14 bases between them. CDR1 is SGHNT, CDR2 YYREEE, per germline (reference sequence). CDR3 length: 13 amino acids. The CDR3 nucleotides read TGTGCCAGCACTTTAGGGAGTGTGAATGAGCAGTTCTTC. Translation: CASTLGSVNEQFF.

There are a few counts of this clone. The rearrangement joins TRBV9 to TRBJ1-2; no reliable D call. CDR3 size: 13 residues. Looked up from germline, CDR1 is SGDLS and CDR2 is YYNGEE. Trimming removed 3 bases at V and 4 bases at J, with 10 bases between. CDR3 bases: TGTGCCAGCAGCGGCTCAAGCGTCTATGGCTACACCTTC. This sequence encodes CASSGSSVYGYTF.

The chain carries TRBV7-3 and TRBJ2-7, with TRBD1 matching over 7 bases. CDR3 length equals 20 residues. Trimming removed 1 base from V and 4 bases from J; junction bases left unmatched: 22. Germline V gene lookup returns CDR1 SGHTA and CDR2 FQGTGA. The chain's CDR3 is CASSLRSWVEYGARGYEQYF. The CDR3 DNA is TGTGCCAGCAGCTTAAGGAGTTGGGTGGAGTATGGGGCCAGGGGGTACGAGCAGTACTTC. The full variable domain, its missing parts supplied by reference TRBV7-3 and TRBJ2-7, is GAGVSQTPSNKVTEKGKYVELRCDPISGHTALYWYRQSLGQGPEFLIYFQGTGAADDSGLPNDRFFAVRPEGSVSTLKIQRTERGDSAVYLCASSLRSWVEYGARGYEQYFGPGTRLTVT.

This chain links TRBV4-1 with TRBJ2-1; D gene ambiguous. The CDR3 is 17 residues long. Deletions cut 3 bases from V and 0 bases from J, with 15 bases between. Germline CDR1 is MGHRA and CDR2 is YSYEKL. The CDR3 DNA reads TGCGCCAGCAGCCACTCCGGAGCTCTAAGCTCCTACAATGAGCAGTTCTTC. It yields the protein CASSHSGALSSYNEQFF.

The chain combines TRBV10-3 with TRBJ2-3; no clear D gene. Germline CDR1 is ENHRY and CDR2 is SYGVKD. The CDR3 runs to 12 residues. The V gene lost 11 bases and the J gene lost 2 bases, with 11 bases spanning the gap. Here the CDR3 DNA reads TGTGCCGTCAAGACCCTCACAGATACGCAGTATTTT. Translation gives CAVKTLTDTQYF.